The rows below give T cell receptor beta chains drawn from one sample of a study of blood T cell repertoires in COVID-19. Produced via immunoSEQ multiplex PCR; TCRdb's table is partial and in-frame only. The data show nearly 250,000 clones, roughly nine tenths seen once. Material for sequencing was peripheral blood. The receptor source for this set is a woman aged 55-70 years who had recovered from COVID-19. CDR3s include the opening cysteine and the closing phenylalanine or tryptophan. The order of the fields is clone size, D gene, CDR3 length, V gene, J gene, CDR3 DNA, CDR3 protein. The D gene is left open where the match is weak. Not all rows give a size; the values are once, few, many and, for expanded clones, a class.

size: few
D: -
length: 15
V: TRBV7-9
J: TRBJ1-5
DNA: TGTGCCAGCAGCGCCACCGGGACACATAATCAGCCCCAGCATTTT
CDR3: CASSATGTHNQPQHF

size: -
D: TRBD1
length: 13
V: TRBV29-1
J: TRBJ1-4
DNA: TGCAGCGTCTTAGGGACAGGGTCTGAAAAACTGTTTTTT
CDR3: CSVLGTGSEKLFF

size: -
D: TRBD1
length: 16
V: TRBV7-8
J: TRBJ1-5
DNA: TGTGCCAGCAGCGCGTCGGACAGGGCGTTCAATCAGCCCCAGCATTTT
CDR3: CASSASDRAFNQPQHF

size: -
D: -
length: 14
V: TRBV27
J: TRBJ1-1
DNA: TGTGCCAGCAGTTTATTGCCGGGAAACACTGAAGCTTTCTTT
CDR3: CASSLLPGNTEAFF

size: -
D: -
length: 11
V: TRBV28
J: TRBJ2-7
DNA: TGTGCCAGCAGGCAGGGCTACGAGCAGTACTTC
CDR3: CASRQGYEQYF

size: -
D: TRBD1
length: 14
V: TRBV5-1
J: TRBJ2-5
DNA: TGCGCCAGCAGCGCAGACAGGGGCGGCGGGACCCAGTACTTC
CDR3: CASSADRGGGTQYF

size: many
D: -
length: 13
V: TRBV7-3
J: TRBJ1-2
DNA: TGTGCCAGCAGCTTTCTTGGGGGGAATGGCTACACCTTC
CDR3: CASSFLGGNGYTF

size: -
D: TRBD1
length: 16
V: TRBV5-6
J: TRBJ2-5
DNA: TGTGCCAGCAGCTTGGGGTCCGACAGGGTAATTGAGACCCAGTACTTC
CDR3: CASSLGSDRVIETQYF

size: -
D: TRBD1
length: 14
V: TRBV5-1
J: TRBJ1-2
DNA: TGCGCCAGCAGCTTGGATGGGCAGGGGGCTGCCTACACCTTC
CDR3: CASSLDGQGAAYTF

size: few
D: TRBD1
length: 14
V: TRBV6-5
J: TRBJ2-2
DNA: TGTGCCAGCAGGACAGGGTGGGCCCCCGGGGAGCTGTTTTTT
CDR3: CASRTGWAPGELFF

size: -
D: TRBD1
length: 16
V: TRBV7-2
J: TRBJ2-5
DNA: TGTGCCAGCAGCTTTGGGACAGGGGCCCTCCAAGAGACCCAGTACTTC
CDR3: CASSFGTGALQETQYF

size: -
D: -
length: 13
V: TRBV5-1
J: TRBJ2-1
DNA: TGCGCCAGCAGCACCCAGGGGAACAATGAGCAGTTCTTC
CDR3: CASSTQGNNEQFF

size: -
D: TRBD2
length: 14
V: TRBV14
J: TRBJ2-4
DNA: TGTGCCAGCAGCCGGGGGGGGTCAGGTCGGATTCAGTACTTC
CDR3: CASSRGGSGRIQYF